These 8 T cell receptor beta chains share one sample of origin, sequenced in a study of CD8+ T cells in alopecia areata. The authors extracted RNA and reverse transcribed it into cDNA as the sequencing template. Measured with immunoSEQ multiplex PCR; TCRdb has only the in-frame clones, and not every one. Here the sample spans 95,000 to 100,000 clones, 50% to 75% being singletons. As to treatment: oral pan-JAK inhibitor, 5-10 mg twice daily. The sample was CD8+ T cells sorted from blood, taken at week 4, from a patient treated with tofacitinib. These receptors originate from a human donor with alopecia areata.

CDR3 in DNA: TGTGCCAGCAGCCCAGGACTAGCGGGCTCCTACGAGCAGTACTTC. It codes for CASSPGLAGSYEQYF. The chain joins TRBV4-2 to TRBJ2-7; 11 bases line up with TRBD2. This CDR3 comprises 15 residues. Germline V CDR1 and CDR2: LGHNA, YNFKEQ. The V gene end was trimmed by 4 bases and the J gene end by 0 bases; junction bases not matched to a gene: 2.

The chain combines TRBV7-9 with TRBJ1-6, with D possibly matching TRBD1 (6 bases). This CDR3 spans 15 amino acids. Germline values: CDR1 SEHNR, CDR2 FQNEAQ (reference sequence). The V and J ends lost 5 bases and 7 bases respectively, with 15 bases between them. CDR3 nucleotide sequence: TGTGCCAGCAGCCTCTCTTGGACAGCGAATTCACCCCTCCACTTT. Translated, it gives CASSLSWTANSPLHF.

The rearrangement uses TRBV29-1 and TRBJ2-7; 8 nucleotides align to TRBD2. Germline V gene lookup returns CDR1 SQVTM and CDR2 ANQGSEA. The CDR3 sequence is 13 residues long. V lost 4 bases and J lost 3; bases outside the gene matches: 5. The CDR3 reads CSVAGGSGYEQYF. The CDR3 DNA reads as TGCAGCGTTGCGGGGGGGTCGGGCTACGAGCAGTACTTC.

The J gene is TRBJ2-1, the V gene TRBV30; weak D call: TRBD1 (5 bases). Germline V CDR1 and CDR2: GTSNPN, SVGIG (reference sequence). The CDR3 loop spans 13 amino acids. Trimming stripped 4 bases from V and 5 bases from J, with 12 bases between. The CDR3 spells CAWNGHLNNEQFF. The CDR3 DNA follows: TGTGCCTGGAATGGACACTTAAACAATGAGCAGTTCTTC.

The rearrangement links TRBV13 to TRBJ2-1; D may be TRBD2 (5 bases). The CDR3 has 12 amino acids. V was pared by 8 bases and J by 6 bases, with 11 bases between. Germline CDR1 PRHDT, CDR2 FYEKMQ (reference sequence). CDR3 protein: CASSPSGNEQFF. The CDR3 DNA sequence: TGTGCCAGCTCACCCAGCGGCAATGAGCAGTTCTTC.

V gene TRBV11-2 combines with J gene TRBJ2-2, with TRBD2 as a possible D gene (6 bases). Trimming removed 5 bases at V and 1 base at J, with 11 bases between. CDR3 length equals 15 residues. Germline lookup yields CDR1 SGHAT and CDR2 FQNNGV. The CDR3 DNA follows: TGTGCCAGCAGCCCTCATAGCGGGAACACCGGGGAGCTGTTTTTT. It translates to CASSPHSGNTGELFF.

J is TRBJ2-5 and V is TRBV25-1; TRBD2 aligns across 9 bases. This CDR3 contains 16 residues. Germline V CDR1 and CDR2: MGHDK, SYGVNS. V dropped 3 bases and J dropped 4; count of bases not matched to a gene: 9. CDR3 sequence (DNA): TGTGCCAGCAGTGATAGCGGGAGAGTGTTCGGAGAGACCCAGTACTTC. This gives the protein CASSDSGRVFGETQYF.

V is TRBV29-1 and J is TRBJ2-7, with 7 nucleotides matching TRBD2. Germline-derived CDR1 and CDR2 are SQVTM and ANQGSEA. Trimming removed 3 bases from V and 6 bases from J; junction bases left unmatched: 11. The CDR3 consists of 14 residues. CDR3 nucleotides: TGCAGCGTTGAGACGGGAGGAGTCTTGGCCGAGCAGTACTTC. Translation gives CSVETGGVLAEQYF.